A single sample gave rise to the 32 T cell receptor beta chains below, sequenced in a study of cytomegalovirus exposure and HLA in healthy donors (dated by TCRdb to 2016 to 2017). The method was the immunoSEQ multiplex PCR assay. The multiplex PCR relied on a mix of 60 forward primers for TCR Vbeta segments and 13 reverse primers for TCR Jbeta segments. This immuneACCESS table, as held by TCRdb, lists in-frame sequences with V and J called but not all clones. Of the missing ones, under half trace to an unresolved V gene in checked studies; the others have no known cause. For this sample there are 110,000 or so clones; about 81% appear just once. Jointly, the top ten make up 2.9% of the sample. The sample taken for sequencing was PBMCs. These receptors originate from a woman between 40 and 50 years old in good health and CMV-seropositive.

J is TRBJ1-2 and V is TRBV30; 7 positions agree with TRBD1. The ends lost 4 bases at V and 8 bases at J; junction bases unmatched: 4. CDR1 is GTSNPN and CDR2 is SVGIG in the germline V gene (reference sequence). The CDR3 runs to 11 residues. CDR3 coding DNA: TGTGCCTGGACAGGGGGAGGAGGCTACACCTTC. Translating gives CAWTGGGGYTF.

This clone was detected only a few times. The rearrangement joins TRBV4-3 to TRBJ2-2; the D gene is possibly TRBD1 (5 bases). V lost 0 bases to trimming and J lost 1 base, with 12 bases between them. Germline CDR1 and CDR2: LGHNA and YSLEER. The length of the CDR3 is 17 residues. In DNA form, the CDR3 reads TGCGCCAGCAGCCAAGATAGGGGCGGCCGGAACACCGGGGAGCTGTTTTTT. Translated, it gives CASSQDRGGRNTGELFF.

The chain employs TRBV9 and TRBJ1-1; 7 bases align to TRBD1. Germline loops: CDR1 SGDLS, CDR2 YYNGEE. V dropped 1 base and J dropped 0; count of bases not matched to a gene: 6. The CDR3 extends over 16 amino acids. The CDR3 DNA reads TGTGCCAGCAGCGTAATTGACAGGGTAATGAACACTGAAGCTTTCTTT. This gives the protein CASSVIDRVMNTEAFF.

V gene TRBV6-5 combines with J gene TRBJ2-1, with 9 bases that match TRBD1. The CDR3 is 15 residues long. Unmatched junction bases numbered 8, after V lost 7 bases and J lost 4 bases. The V gene's germline CDR1 is MNHEY and CDR2 SVGAGI. CDR3 DNA sequence: TGTGCCAGCAATCCGAGGACAGGGGTATACAATGAGCAGTTCTTC. Residues: CASNPRTGVYNEQFF.

The chain is built from TRBV27 and TRBJ1-1; D uncertain. The CDR3 runs 14 residues. Germline CDR1 MNHEY, CDR2 SMNVEV (reference sequence). Trimming took off 6 bases at V and 1 base at J, with 12 bases between the two ends. Here the CDR3 DNA reads TGTGCCAGCAGACTAACGGAGGGGAACACTGAAGCTTTCTTT. Amino acids: CASRLTEGNTEAFF.

The rearrangement links TRBV11-2 to TRBJ2-1; D perhaps matches TRBD2 (5 bases). Between the trimmed V and J ends, which lost 3 bases and 4 bases, there was a span of 10 bases. CDR1 and CDR2 from the germline V gene are SGHAT and FQNNGV. This CDR3 comprises 14 residues. Written as DNA, the CDR3 is TGTGCCAGCAGCTTGTCTGGGGAGTACAATGAGCAGTTCTTC. It specifies CASSLSGEYNEQFF. Complete variable domain (other parts from reference TRBV11-2 and TRBJ2-1): EAGVAQSPRYKIIEKRQSVAFWCNPISGHATLYWYQQILGQGPKLLIQFQNNGVVDDSQLPKDRFSAERLKGVDSTLKIQPAKLEDSAVYLCASSLSGEYNEQFFGPGTRLTVL.

V usage is TRBV5-1 and J usage is TRBJ1-1, with D tentatively TRBD1 (5 bases). Germline CDR1 and CDR2: SGHRS and YFSETQ. The CDR3 spans 14 residues. V was trimmed by 4 bases and J by 1 base, leaving 11 bases between them. CDR3 amino acids: CASSDITGNTEAFF. The DNA of the CDR3 is TGCGCCAGCAGCGACATTACAGGGAACACTGAAGCTTTCTTT.

V and J are TRBV28 and TRBJ2-5, with D perhaps TRBD1 (6 bases). The CDR3 has 14 amino acids. Germline CDR1 and CDR2: MDHEN and SYDVKM. V lost 6 bases, J lost 5 bases, and 16 bases lay in between. This CDR3 is CASRSVWGPETQYF. CDR3 coding DNA: TGTGCCAGCAGATCCGTGTGGGGGCCTGAGACCCAGTACTTC.

The chain links TRBV7-2 to TRBJ2-7; perhaps TRBD2 as D (5 bases). The CDR3 is 16 amino acids. The germline gives CDR1 SGHTA, CDR2 FQGNSA. V lost 1 base and J 1 base, leaving 14 bases between the germline ends. The CDR3 nucleotides are TGTGCCAGCAGCTTAGAGATGGGAGCCTTGTCCTACGAGCAGTACTTC. Translation: CASSLEMGALSYEQYF.

Only a few counts were recorded for this clone. This chain connects TRBV19 to TRBJ1-5; the D gene is possibly TRBD1 (5 bases). CDR3 size: 13 residues. V shed 8 bases and J shed 6 bases, with 14 bases lying between them. Germline CDR1 reads LNHDA; CDR2 reads SQIVND (reference sequence). The DNA for the CDR3 is TGTGCCAGTCGCGGGGGAGTGGTTCAGCCCCAGCATTTT. Translation gives CASRGGVVQPQHF. The full variable domain, its missing parts supplied by reference TRBV19 and TRBJ1-5, is DGGITQSPKYLFRKEGQNVTLSCEQNLNHDAMYWYRQDPGQGLRLIYYSQIVNDFQKGDIAEGYSVSREKKESFPLTVTSAQKNPTAFYLCASRGGVVQPQHFGDGTRLSIL.

The chain links TRBV29-1 to TRBJ2-5; no firm D call. CDR1 and CDR2 from the germline V gene are SQVTM and ANQGSEA. CDR3 size: 11 residues. Trimming stripped 5 bases from V and 1 base from J, with 5 bases between. The CDR3 region has the DNA TGCAGCGTTTTCGGCCAAGAGACCCAGTACTTC. Translating gives CSVFGQETQYF.

The V gene is TRBV10-3, the J gene TRBJ2-1; a weak D match, TRBD2 (5 bases). The V and J ends lost 2 bases and 10 bases respectively, with 15 bases between them. CDR1 ENHRY and CDR2 SYGVKD come from the germline V gene. CDR3 length: 14 amino acids. In nucleotides, the CDR3 is TGTGCCATCAGTGAGCTACTAGAAGAGTCCGAGCAGTTCTTC. Translation gives CAISELLEESEQFF.

This sequence joins TRBV6-5 and TRBJ2-3, with D possibly being TRBD2 (5 bases). V lost 4 bases and J 2 bases, leaving 10 bases between the germline ends. The germline V gene encodes CDR1 MNHEY and CDR2 SVGAGI. There are 14 residues in the CDR3. DNA for the CDR3: TGTGCCAGCAGTTCTCGGACTGTCACAGATACGCAGTATTTT. Translated: CASSSRTVTDTQYF.

The genes are TRBV19 and TRBJ2-5; 11 bases map to TRBD2. Germline loops: CDR1 LNHDA, CDR2 SQIVND (reference sequence). This CDR3 has 15 residues. Unmatched junction bases numbered 6, after V lost 7 bases and J lost 2 bases. CDR3: CASMLAGGEQETQYF. CDR3 in DNA: TGTGCCAGTATGCTAGCGGGAGGAGAGCAAGAGACCCAGTACTTC.

The CDR3 reads CASSKAPWDRVDNGDTEAFF. CDR3 coding DNA: TGTGCCAGCAGCAAAGCGCCCTGGGACAGGGTGGATAATGGAGACACTGAAGCTTTCTTT. The chain couples TRBV21-1 to TRBJ1-1; TRBD1 is the table's D call, not checked against the DNA. TRBV21-1 is given as a pseudogene. The CDR3 is made up of 20 amino acids.

The J gene is TRBJ2-1, the V gene TRBV6-6; 10 nucleotides align to TRBD2. V shed 8 bases, J shed 7 bases, and the junction held 5 bases outside the gene matches. CDR1 MNHNY and CDR2 SVGAGI come from the germline V gene (reference sequence). This CDR3 has 13 amino acids. CDR3: CASAAGGWNEQFF. For the CDR3, the DNA is TGTGCCAGCGCAGCGGGAGGGTGGAATGAGCAGTTCTTC.

The chain recombines TRBV19 with TRBJ2-5, with D possibly being TRBD2 (6 bases). This CDR3 region has 14 residues. Germline CDR1 and CDR2: LNHDA and SQIVND (reference sequence). V was pared by 5 bases and J by 4 bases, with 14 bases between. CDR3 nucleotide sequence: TGTGCCAGTAGTGGATGGGACTTCGCAGAGACCCAGTACTTC. Its translation: CASSGWDFAETQYF.

V is TRBV27 and J is TRBJ2-7; D unresolved. The CDR3 totals 12 residues. V lost 6 bases to trimming and J lost 2 bases, with 8 bases between them. The germline CDR1 and CDR2 sequences are MNHEY and SMNVEV (reference sequence). CDR3 bases: TGTGCCAGCAGAGACAACGCCTACGAGCAGTACTTC. This encodes CASRDNAYEQYF.

This sequence joins TRBV6-6 and TRBJ2-7, with 12 bases fitting TRBD2. Germline loops: CDR1 MNHNY, CDR2 SVGAGI (reference sequence). The CDR3 has 14 amino acids. V shed 5 bases and J 2 bases; nucleotides not matched to a gene: 1. CDR3 residues: CASSRLAGAYEQYF. CDR3 coding DNA: TGTGCCAGCAGTAGACTAGCGGGAGCCTACGAGCAGTACTTC.

The chain links TRBV14 to TRBJ2-1, with D uncertain. CDR1 and CDR2 from the germline V gene are SGHDN and FVKESK. The length of the CDR3 is 15 residues. V dropped 1 base and J dropped 0 bases, with 7 bases sitting between them. The CDR3 nucleotides are TGTGCCAGCAGCCAAGGCGGCAGCTCCTACAATGAGCAGTTCTTC. Encoded protein: CASSQGGSSYNEQFF.

The rearrangement links TRBV7-3 to TRBJ2-3, with 11 bases aligning to TRBD2. CDR1 SGHTA and CDR2 FQGTGA come from the germline V gene. The CDR3 length is 16 residues. V shed 5 bases, J shed 3 bases, and the junction held 7 bases outside the gene matches. In DNA form, the CDR3 reads TGTGCCAGCAGCGTACTAGCGGGGGAGGGGACAGATACGCAGTATTTT. It translates to CASSVLAGEGTDTQYF.

J is TRBJ1-2 and V is TRBV7-6; D may be TRBD1 (6 bases). CDR1 SGHVS and CDR2 FNYEAQ come from the germline V gene. V lost 5 bases to trimming and J lost 8 bases, with 12 bases between them. This CDR3 is 12 amino acids long. CDR3 amino acids: CASSPMGAGYTF. The CDR3 DNA reads as TGTGCCAGCAGCCCCATGGGGGCGGGCTACACCTTC.

The rearrangement uses TRBV7-2 and TRBJ2-3, with TRBD1 as a possible D gene (6 bases). Deletions cut 1 base from V and 3 bases from J, with 11 bases between. Germline CDR1 is SGHTA and CDR2 is FQGNSA. The CDR3 extends over 15 amino acids. The CDR3 loop reads CASSLGVRGTDTQYF. The DNA for the CDR3 is TGTGCCAGCAGCTTAGGGGTTAGGGGGACAGATACGCAGTATTTT.

The gene calls are TRBV27 and TRBJ2-7, with 7 nucleotides matching TRBD1. Germline trimming cut 3 bases from V and 5 bases from J; bases unmatched to any gene: 7. The CDR3 loop spans 14 amino acids. Germline CDR1 is MNHEY and CDR2 is SMNVEV (reference sequence). CDR3: CASSFLDRINEQYF. The CDR3 coding sequence is TGTGCCAGCAGTTTTTTGGACAGGATCAACGAGCAGTACTTC.

The chain carries TRBV2 and TRBJ2-7, with TRBD2 matching 9 bases. The CDR3 spans 17 residues. Germline CDR1 is SNHLY and CDR2 is FYNNEI. V was clipped by 3 bases and J by 2 bases; unmatched bases: 11. CDR3 sequence reads: CASSEGASGTLPYEQYF. CDR3 sequence (DNA): TGTGCCAGCAGTGAGGGTGCTAGCGGGACGCTACCCTACGAGCAGTACTTC.

The CDR3 sequence is CASSVGGGELFF. The CDR3 region has the DNA TGTGCCAGCAGCGTAGGAGGCGGGGAGCTGTTTTTT. The V and J genes are TRBV9 and TRBJ2-2; D not certain. The V gene's germline CDR1 is SGDLS and CDR2 YYNGEE. The V gene lost 0 bases and the J gene lost 7 bases, with 4 bases spanning the gap. This CDR3 has 12 amino acids.

The chain couples TRBV15 to TRBJ1-6; maybe TRBD1 (5 bases). The CDR3 sequence is 16 residues long. Per the germline V gene, CDR1 is LNHNV and CDR2 is YYDKDF (reference sequence). V shed 1 base and J shed 6 bases, with 13 bases lying between them. The CDR3 is CATSRVGGGGNSPLHF. CDR3 DNA sequence: TGTGCCACCAGCAGAGTCGGCGGGGGGGGTAATTCACCCCTCCACTTT.

The rearrangement joins TRBV4-3 to TRBJ2-1; D is uncertain. The germline V and J ends were trimmed by 0 bases and 2 bases, with 11 bases remaining between them. Germline CDR1 reads LGHNA; CDR2 reads YSLEER. The CDR3 spans 16 residues. The CDR3 sequence: CASSQDRPSAYNEQFF. CDR3 nucleotides: TGCGCCAGCAGCCAAGATAGGCCGAGCGCCTACAATGAGCAGTTCTTC.

J is TRBJ1-4 and V is TRBV19, with D uncertain. The CDR3 is 13 residues long. The germline V gene has CDR1 LNHDA and CDR2 SQIVND (reference sequence). Trimming removed 6 bases at V and 7 bases at J, with 12 bases between. CDR3 residues: CASSGGFPEKLFF. The DNA of the CDR3 is TGTGCCAGTAGCGGAGGGTTCCCTGAAAAACTGTTTTTT.

This clone has more than one count but fewer than ten. The genes are TRBV2 and TRBJ1-2; 8 nucleotides align to TRBD1. The J segment lost 1 base and the V segment lost 8 bases, leaving 3 bases of the junction unmatched. This CDR3 has 13 residues. The germline V gene has CDR1 SNHLY and CDR2 FYNNEI. CDR3 nucleotides: TGTGCCAGCCGGGACAGGAGTAACTATGGCTACACCTTC. Protein product: CASRDRSNYGYTF.

The chain carries TRBV5-1 and TRBJ2-7; D is possibly TRBD2 (6 bases). The length of the CDR3 is 18 residues. Trimming pared 2 bases from V and 4 bases from J, leaving 25 bases between. Per the germline V gene, CDR1 is SGHRS and CDR2 is YFSETQ. The CDR3, as DNA: TGCGCCAGCAGCTTACATCGGCCTCCCCGGGGGAAATCATACGAGCAGTACTTC. Its translation: CASSLHRPPRGKSYEQYF.

The V gene is TRBV30, the J gene TRBJ1-3; 7 bases are shared with TRBD1. The germline V gene encodes CDR1 GTSNPN and CDR2 SVGIG (reference sequence). The CDR3 loop spans 14 amino acids. V lost 3 bases to trimming and J lost 4 bases; unmatched junction nucleotides: 6. CDR3 DNA sequence: TGTGCCTGGAGAACGGACAGGTCGGGAAACACCATATATTTT. It is translated as CAWRTDRSGNTIYF.